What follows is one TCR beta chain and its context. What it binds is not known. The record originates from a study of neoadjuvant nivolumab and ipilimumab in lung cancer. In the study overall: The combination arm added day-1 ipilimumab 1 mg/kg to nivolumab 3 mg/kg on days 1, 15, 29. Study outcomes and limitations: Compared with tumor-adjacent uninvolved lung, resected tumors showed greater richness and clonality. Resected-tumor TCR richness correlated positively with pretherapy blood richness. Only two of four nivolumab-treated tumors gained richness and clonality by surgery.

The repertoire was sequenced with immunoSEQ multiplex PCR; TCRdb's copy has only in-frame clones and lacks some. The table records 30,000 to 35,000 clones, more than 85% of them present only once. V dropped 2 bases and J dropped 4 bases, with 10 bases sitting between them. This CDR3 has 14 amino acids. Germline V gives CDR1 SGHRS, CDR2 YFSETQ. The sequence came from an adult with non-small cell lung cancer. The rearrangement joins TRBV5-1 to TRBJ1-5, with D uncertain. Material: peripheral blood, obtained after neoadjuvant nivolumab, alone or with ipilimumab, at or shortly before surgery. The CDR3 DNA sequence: TGCGCCAGCAGCTTCGGAGGCCGGAATCAGCCCCAGCATTTT. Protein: CASSFGGRNQPQHF.